The sequence of this TCR beta chain was determined in a study of monozygotic twins with inflammatory bowel disease. Study-wide findings and caveats: Other individuals had fewer clonotypes in common with IBD patients than with healthy twins, especially with disease activity.

TCRdb derives one entry per CDR3 protein from the 5' RACE reads, leaving out DNA. The sample spans about 160,000 distinct CDR3 sequences; the ten largest clones claim 6% to 9.5%. The CDR3 has 17 amino acids. The V gene's germline CDR1 is DFQATT and CDR2 SNEGSKA (reference sequence). As concerns this clonotype: What it recognizes is unknown.

V gene TRBV20-1 combines with J gene TRBJ1-6; as DNA is missing, the TRBD1 call by TCRdb cannot be tested. The clonotype originates from a human donor with ulcerative colitis or Crohn's disease, or a healthy co-twin of an affected twin (not recorded which). The sample taken for sequencing was blood. CDR3 region: CSARDPGQGALNSPLHF.